These 28 T cell receptor beta chains were sequenced from one sample in a study of CD8+ T cells in alopecia areata. As for treatment: oral pan-JAK inhibitor, 5-10 mg twice daily. Extracted RNA was reverse transcribed, and the resulting cDNA served as sequencing template. Using immunoSEQ multiplex PCR, the repertoire was profiled, and TCRdb retains in-frame clones only, with some absent. Among around 200,000 clones listed, less than 70% were seen once. The sequences come from CD8+ T cells sorted from blood, collected at week 24, from a patient treated with tofacitinib. The receptors come from a human donor with alopecia areata.

The chain uses TRBV6-1 and TRBJ1-6; D may be TRBD1 (6 bases). Looked up from germline, CDR1 is MNHNS and CDR2 is SASEGT. Trimming took off 5 bases at V and 8 bases at J, with 22 bases between the two ends. CDR3 length: 17 residues. CDR3 in DNA: TGTGCCAGCAGTCAAGACCCAGGGGCACTTAGGGATTCACCCCTCCACTTT. Translation: CASSQDPGALRDSPLHF.

The rearrangement links TRBV4-2 to TRBJ1-5; D remains ambiguous. There are 12 residues in the CDR3. Trimming removed 0 bases at V and 5 bases at J, with 2 bases between. CDR1 is LGHNA, CDR2 YNFKEQ, per germline. CDR3 sequence: CASSQEDQPQHF. DNA for the CDR3: TGTGCCAGCAGCCAAGAGGATCAGCCCCAGCATTTT.

In its sample, this clone was seen a few times. The chain uses TRBV11-2 and TRBJ2-7; TRBD2 agrees at 7 bases. Germline V gene lookup returns CDR1 SGHAT and CDR2 FQNNGV. The CDR3 spans 15 residues. J gave up 1 base and V 2 bases, and 5 bases lay outside the gene matches. CDR3 protein: CASSLPPGGSYEQYF. The CDR3 DNA sequence: TGTGCCAGCAGCTTACCCCCGGGGGGATCCTACGAGCAGTACTTC. The full variable domain, completed using reference TRBV11-2 and TRBJ2-7, is EAGVAQSPRYKIIEKRQSVAFWCNPISGHATLYWYQQILGQGPKLLIQFQNNGVVDDSQLPKDRFSAERLKGVDSTLKIQPAKLEDSAVYLCASSLPPGGSYEQYFGPGTRLTVT.

The chain carries TRBV6-5 and TRBJ2-7, with 7 nucleotides matching TRBD1. In germline, CDR1 is MNHEY, CDR2 SVGAGI. Trimming cost V 6 bases and J 3 bases; bases outside gene matches: 5. The CDR3 length is 13 residues. This CDR3 is CASRADRDYEQYF. CDR3 nucleotides: TGTGCCAGCAGGGCCGACAGGGACTACGAGCAGTACTTC.

V gene TRBV7-8 combines with J gene TRBJ2-5, with 11 bases that match TRBD2. The CDR3 spans 17 residues. CDR1 SGHVS and CDR2 FQNEAQ come from the germline V gene. V trimming: 5 bases; J trimming: 7 bases; junction bases outside the gene matches: 15. The CDR3 here is CASSQSLPTSGAGTQYF. The CDR3 nucleotides read TGTGCCAGCAGCCAATCCCTCCCGACTAGCGGGGCTGGGACCCAGTACTTC.

The chain joins TRBV29-1 to TRBJ2-7; no firm D call. The CDR3 covers 15 residues. The ends were cut back, 0 bases at V and 3 bases at J, with 15 bases in the middle. CDR1 SQVTM and CDR2 ANQGSEA come from the germline V gene. The CDR3, as DNA: TGCAGCGTTGAAGACCCCCAGAAGGGCAGCTACGAGCAGTACTTC. Amino acids: CSVEDPQKGSYEQYF.

The CDR3 sequence: CASSDAGGYNEQFF. The CDR3 nucleotides read TGTGCCAGCAGTGACGCGGGGGGGTACAATGAGCAGTTCTTC. This rearrangement joins TRBV2 to TRBJ2-1; 9 positions agree with TRBD2. Germline V gene data show CDR1 as SNHLY and CDR2 as FYNNEI. CDR3 length: 14 residues. Trimming cost V 3 bases and J 4 bases; bases outside gene matches: 1.

Details on this clone: This specimen includes other DNA sequences encoding the same CDR3. This chain connects TRBV5-1 to TRBJ1-5; D perhaps matches TRBD1 (5 bases). CDR1 SGHRS and CDR2 YFSETQ come from the germline V gene. V gave up 0 bases and J gave up 5 bases, with 6 bases separating them. This CDR3 has 13 amino acids. CDR3 DNA sequence: TGCGCCAGCAGCTTGGAGGGGTATCAGCCCCAGCATTTT. This gives the protein CASSLEGYQPQHF.

The V gene is TRBV29-1, the J gene TRBJ2-1, with no clear D. The V end lost 7 bases, the J end lost 7 bases, and 8 bases lay between the germline ends. This CDR3 has 10 residues. CDR1 and CDR2 (germline): SQVTM, ANQGSEA. CDR3 bases: TGCAGCGCTGACCTTAATGAGCAGTTCTTC. Translation gives CSADLNEQFF.

CDR3 DNA: TGTGCCAGCAGAGACTACAGGGACACTGAAGCTTTCTTT. This codes for CASRDYRDTEAFF. The chain has TRBV2 and TRBJ1-1, with D perhaps matching TRBD1 (6 bases). The CDR3 has 13 amino acids. CDR1 is SNHLY and CDR2 is FYNNEI in the germline V gene. Trimming took off 6 bases at V and 3 bases at J, with 11 bases between the two ends.

This chain uses TRBV5-1 with TRBJ2-2; D possibly corresponds to TRBD1 (6 bases). Looked up from germline, CDR1 is SGHRS and CDR2 is YFSETQ. Trimming took 2 bases from V and 5 from J, leaving 19 bases between them. This CDR3 contains 17 residues. The CDR3 DNA reads as TGCGCCAGCAGCTTCGACAGGTCGCGCTCGGAAACCGGGGAGCTGTTTTTT. Encoded protein: CASSFDRSRSETGELFF.

This clone has only a few counts. The chain employs TRBV10-2 and TRBJ1-5; D may be TRBD1 (5 bases). V lost 4 bases to trimming and J lost 10 bases, with 14 bases between them. The germline CDR1 and CDR2 sequences are WSHSY and SAAADI. There are 13 residues in the CDR3. Written as DNA, the CDR3 is TGCGCCAGCAGTGGCAGGGTCGCGGATCCCCAGCATTTT. Amino acids: CASSGRVADPQHF.

This chain uses TRBV5-1 with TRBJ1-1; 11 nucleotides line up with TRBD1. V shed 4 bases, J shed 10 bases, and the junction held 6 bases outside the gene matches. The germline CDR1 and CDR2 sequences are SGHRS and YFSETQ. The CDR3 contains 13 residues. The CDR3 sequence is CASSPAGTGGAFF. CDR3 bases: TGCGCCAGCAGCCCCGCCGGGACAGGGGGAGCTTTCTTT.

V gene TRBV27 combines with J gene TRBJ2-3, with D uncertain. V lost 8 bases and J 5 bases, leaving 11 bases between the germline ends. Germline V gives CDR1 MNHEY, CDR2 SMNVEV (reference sequence). The CDR3 covers 12 residues. CDR3 protein: CASFSSLDTQYF. The CDR3 DNA reads as TGTGCCAGCTTTTCGTCTCTAGATACGCAGTATTTT.

This clone has just a few counts. This chain links TRBV27 with TRBJ1-4; D possibly corresponds to TRBD1 (5 bases). V lost 5 bases and J 8 bases, leaving 18 bases between the germline ends. The CDR3 is 15 residues long. Germline CDR1 and CDR2: MNHEY and SMNVEV (reference sequence). This CDR3 is CASSRGHGGGEKLFF. The CDR3 DNA reads TGTGCCAGCAGTCGAGGTCACGGGGGAGGGGAAAAACTGTTTTTT.

The gene calls are TRBV29-1 and TRBJ2-3, with D perhaps matching TRBD1 (5 bases). Germline V gives CDR1 SQVTM, CDR2 ANQGSEA. The CDR3 spans 15 residues. V dropped 2 bases and J dropped 0 bases, with 12 bases sitting between them. CDR3 bases: TGCAGCGTTGAACGTCGGCAGGGCAGCACAGATACGCAGTATTTT. Amino acids: CSVERRQGSTDTQYF.

CDR3 residues: CASYGEGASYGYTF. CDR3 nucleotides: TGCGCCAGCTATGGGGAGGGGGCGTCCTATGGCTACACCTTC. The genes are TRBV10-2 and TRBJ1-2, with 7 bases lining up with TRBD1. The V segment lost 8 bases and the J segment 4 bases; nucleotides outside the gene matches: 10. The CDR3 totals 14 residues. The germline gives CDR1 WSHSY, CDR2 SAAADI.

This chain connects TRBV9 to TRBJ2-6, with TRBD1 identical over 10 bases. The germline CDR1 and CDR2 sequences are SGDLS and YYNGEE. The V segment lost 4 bases and the J segment 2 bases; nucleotides outside the gene matches: 6. The CDR3 extends over 17 amino acids. The CDR3: CASSFTGQGAGANVLTF. The DNA for the CDR3 is TGTGCCAGCAGCTTTACTGGACAGGGGGCTGGGGCCAACGTCCTGACTTTC.

The V call is TRBV5-6, the J call TRBJ2-5; either TRBD1 or TRBD2 may supply D (5 bases each). The germline V gene has CDR1 SGHDT and CDR2 YYEEEE. This CDR3 spans 11 amino acids. The germline V and J ends were trimmed by 4 bases and 10 bases, with 11 bases remaining between them. CDR3 nucleotides: TGTGCCAGCAGCCGGGACCGGGACCAGTACTTC. Translating it yields CASSRDRDQYF. The complete variable domain, with remaining parts taken from reference TRBV5-6 and TRBJ2-5, reads DAGVTQSPTHLIKTRGQQVTLRCSPKSGHDTVSWYQQALGQGPQFIFQYYEEEERQRGNFPDRFSGHQFPNYSSELNVNALLLGDSALYLCASSRDRDQYFGPGTRLLVL.

The genes are TRBV4-3 and TRBJ2-2; TRBD2 agrees at 7 bases. The V segment lost 3 bases and the J segment 8 bases; nucleotides outside the gene matches: 18. CDR3 size: 18 residues. Germline V CDR1 and CDR2: LGHNA, YSLEER. The DNA of the CDR3 is TGCGCCAGCAGCCAGCCCCCTGAGGCTAGCGGTCAAACTGGGGAGCTGTTTTTT. Amino acids: CASSQPPEASGQTGELFF.

The V gene is TRBV7-8, the J gene TRBJ2-3, with D unresolved. V lost 2 bases, J lost 3 bases, and 6 bases lay in between. CDR1 and CDR2 (germline): SGHVS, FQNEAQ. The CDR3 covers 13 residues. Here the CDR3 DNA reads TGTGCCAGCAGCTTATTTGCGACAGATACGCAGTATTTT. Its translation: CASSLFATDTQYF.

V is TRBV18 and J is TRBJ1-1; weak D call: TRBD1 (5 bases). V lost 1 base and J 7 bases, leaving 13 bases between the germline ends. Germline V lookup: CDR1 KGHSH, CDR2 LQKENI. CDR3 length equals 14 residues. The CDR3 protein is CASSPQTEYFEAFF. The CDR3 region has the DNA TGTGCCAGCTCACCACAGACAGAGTATTTTGAAGCTTTCTTT.

The rearrangement joins TRBV7-8 to TRBJ2-2; D is undetermined. CDR1 SGHVS and CDR2 FQNEAQ come from the germline V gene. The CDR3 spans 15 residues. Trimming pared 2 bases from V and 2 bases from J, leaving 9 bases between. In DNA, the CDR3 is TGTGCCAGCAGCTTACAGCGTATCAACACCGGGGAGCTGTTTTTT. It translates to CASSLQRINTGELFF.

This clone was picked up a small number of times. The chain has TRBV4-3 and TRBJ2-2; perhaps TRBD2 as D (5 bases). Germline CDR1 and CDR2: LGHNA and YSLEER. There are 18 residues in the CDR3. V dropped 0 bases and J dropped 2 bases, with 16 bases sitting between them. The CDR3 region is CASSQDHGGSGNTGELFF. The CDR3 DNA reads as TGCGCCAGCAGCCAAGATCATGGCGGAAGCGGAAACACCGGGGAGCTGTTTTTT.

For the CDR3, the DNA is TGTGCCAGCAGTTCCACAGGGGGCGCGAGCTATGGCTACACCTTC. Translation gives CASSSTGGASYGYTF. The V gene is TRBV27, the J gene TRBJ1-2, with 9 bases matching TRBD1. The CDR3 is made up of 15 amino acids. Looked up from germline, CDR1 is MNHEY and CDR2 is SMNVEV (reference sequence). V gave up 4 bases and J gave up 4 bases; unmatched junction bases: 7.

The chain recombines TRBV9 with TRBJ2-1; 9 bases line up with TRBD2. Germline-derived CDR1 and CDR2 are SGDLS and YYNGEE. CDR3 length equals 15 residues. V was pared by 5 bases and J by 6 bases, with 9 bases of the junction left unmatched. The CDR3 loop is CASSESGGKGNEQFF. CDR3 in DNA: TGTGCCAGCAGTGAGAGCGGGGGGAAGGGCAATGAGCAGTTCTTC.

The chain recombines TRBV4-3 with TRBJ2-1; 8 bases map to TRBD1. Trimming removed 3 bases from V and 5 bases from J; junction bases left unmatched: 3. Germline V gene data show CDR1 as LGHNA and CDR2 as YSLEER. The CDR3 runs to 14 residues. This chain's CDR3 is CASSQQDRDNEQFF. The CDR3 bases are TGCGCCAGCAGCCAGCAGGACAGGGACAATGAGCAGTTCTTC.

This clone has just one count. The J gene is TRBJ2-1, the V gene TRBV2; possibly TRBD2 for D (7 bases). Looked up from germline, CDR1 is SNHLY and CDR2 is FYNNEI. Trimming left V 6 bases short and J 2 bases short, with 11 bases between. The CDR3 has 14 amino acids. The chain's CDR3 is CASSEGGPYNEQFF. The CDR3 nucleotides read TGTGCCAGCAGCGAGGGGGGGCCCTACAATGAGCAGTTCTTC.